This T cell receptor beta chain was sequenced for a study of cytomegalovirus exposure and HLA in healthy donors. For this clone: What it binds is unknown.

Broader study findings: The authors confirmed in vitro that a few CMV-associated chains were specific for CMV antigens. According to a subsequent analysis, TCR clusters from the first cohort were inclined to appear together in the roughly 120 validation repertoires.

This table comes from immunoSEQ multiplex PCR, and its TCRdb copy is limited to in-frame clones, with some not included. In the table there are fewer than 150,000 clones, around 88% of which are singletons. Sequenced input: PBMCs. The receptor's source is a woman aged 18-29 years in good health and CMV-seropositive.

The CDR3 DNA reads as TGTGCCACGGCGGTAGAGAACACTGAAGCTTTCTTT. As protein: CATAVENTEAFF. This rearrangement joins TRBV10-3 to TRBJ1-1; no firm D call. Germline lookup yields CDR1 ENHRY and CDR2 SYGVKD. The CDR3 contains 12 residues. Trimming stripped 10 bases from V and 1 base from J, with 10 bases between.